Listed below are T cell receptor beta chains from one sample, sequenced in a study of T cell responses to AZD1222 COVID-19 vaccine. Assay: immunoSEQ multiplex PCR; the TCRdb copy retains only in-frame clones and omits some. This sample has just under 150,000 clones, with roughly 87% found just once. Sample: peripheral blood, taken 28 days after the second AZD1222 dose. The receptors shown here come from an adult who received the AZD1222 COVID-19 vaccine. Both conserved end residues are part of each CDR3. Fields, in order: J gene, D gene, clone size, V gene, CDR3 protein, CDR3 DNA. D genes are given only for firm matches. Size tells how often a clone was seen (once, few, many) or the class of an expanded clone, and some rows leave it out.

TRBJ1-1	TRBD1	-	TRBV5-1	CASSSERQGAKPWGAFF	TGCGCCAGCAGCTCAGAGAGACAGGGGGCTAAGCCATGGGGAGCTTTCTTT
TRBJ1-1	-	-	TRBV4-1	CASSQNPTLNTEAFF	TGCGCCAGCAGCCAAAACCCCACGTTGAACACTGAAGCTTTCTTT
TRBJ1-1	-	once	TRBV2	CASSGGPFGSVVEAFF	TGTGCCAGCAGTGGAGGGCCCTTTGGCAGTGTGGTTGAAGCTTTCTTT
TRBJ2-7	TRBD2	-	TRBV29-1	CSVAGLAGYSYEQYF	TGCAGCGTGGCCGGACTAGCGGGATACTCCTACGAGCAGTACTTC
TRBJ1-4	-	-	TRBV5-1	CASKGDTNEKLFF	TGCGCCAGCAAGGGGGACACCAATGAAAAACTGTTTTTT
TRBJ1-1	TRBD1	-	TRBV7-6	CASSPDRDTEAFF	TGTGCCAGCAGCCCCGACAGGGACACTGAAGCTTTCTTT
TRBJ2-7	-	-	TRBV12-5	CARPLGPLSYEQYF	TGTGCTAGGCCCCTGGGGCCTCTATCCTACGAGCAGTACTTC
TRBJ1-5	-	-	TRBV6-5	CASTYGNSNQPQHF	TGTGCCAGCACGTATGGAAATAGCAATCAGCCCCAGCATTTT
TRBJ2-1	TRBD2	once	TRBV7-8	CASTVGLAGRSYNEQFF	TGTGCCAGCACCGTGGGACTAGCGGGGCGCTCCTACAATGAGCAGTTCTTC
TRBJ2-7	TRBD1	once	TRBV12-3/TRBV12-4	CARETGYPEQYF	TGTGCCAGAGAGACAGGGTATCCCGAGCAGTACTTC
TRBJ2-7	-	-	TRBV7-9	CASSLSPYEQYF	TGTGCCAGCAGCTTATCACCCTACGAGCAGTACTTC
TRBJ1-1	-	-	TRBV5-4	CASSLEVGRATEAFF	TGTGCCAGCAGCTTGGAGGTCGGCAGGGCGACTGAAGCTTTCTTT
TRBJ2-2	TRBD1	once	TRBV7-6	CASSLWRTGGRKGAGAGELFF	TGTGCCAGCAGCTTATGGCGGACAGGGGGCCGTAAGGGAGCGGGAGCCGGGGAGCTGTTTTTT
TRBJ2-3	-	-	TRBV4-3	CASSQDGWVRSDTQYF	TGCGCCAGCAGCCAAGATGGTTGGGTGAGGTCAGATACGCAGTATTTT
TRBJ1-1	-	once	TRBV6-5	CASSYSGQLSNTEAFF	TGTGCCAGCAGTTACTCGGGGCAGCTTTCGAACACTGAAGCTTTCTTT
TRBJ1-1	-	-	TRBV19	CASSRSSLAEAFF	TGTGCCAGTAGTCGGTCCTCCCTAGCTGAAGCTTTCTTT
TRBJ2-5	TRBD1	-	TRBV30	CAWSTLTADTGQDHQETQYF	TGTGCCTGGAGTACTTTGACCGCCGACACCGGACAGGACCACCAAGAGACCCAGTACTTC
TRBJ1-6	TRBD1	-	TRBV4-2	CASSQKWDRGSYNSPLHF	TGTGCCAGCAGCCAGAAATGGGACAGAGGCTCCTATAATTCACCCCTCCACTTT
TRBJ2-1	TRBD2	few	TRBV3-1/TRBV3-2	CASSQTGTSGRTTRGEQFF	TGTGCCAGCAGCCAAACCGGGACTAGCGGGAGAACGACGCGTGGTGAGCAGTTCTTC
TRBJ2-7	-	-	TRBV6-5	CASIDWPNSYEQYF	TGTGCCAGCATCGATTGGCCGAACTCCTACGAGCAGTACTTC
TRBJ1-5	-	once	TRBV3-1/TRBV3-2	CASSQDLGPGGLGGDSNQPQHF	TGTGCCAGCAGCCAAGATCTTGGCCCGGGGGGATTGGGTGGAGATAGCAATCAGCCCCAGCATTTT
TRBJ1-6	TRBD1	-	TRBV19	CASSGRRTGGTPLHF	TGTGCCAGTAGTGGTAGAAGGACAGGGGGTACACCCCTCCACTTT
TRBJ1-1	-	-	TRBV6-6	CASKFEGTEAFF	TGTGCCAGCAAGTTCGAAGGCACTGAAGCTTTCTTT
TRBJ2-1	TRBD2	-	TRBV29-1	CSASRISGRIGEQFF	TGCAGCGCATCAAGGATCAGCGGGAGGATAGGTGAGCAGTTCTTC
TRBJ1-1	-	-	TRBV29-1	CSGKGHRGKAFF	TGCAGCGGTAAGGGACATCGAGGAAAAGCTTTCTTT
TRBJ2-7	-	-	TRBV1	CTSSQETSGRPSLRDEQYF	TGCACCAGCAGCCAAGAGACTAGCGGGAGGCCATCACTTAGGGACGAGCAGTACTTC
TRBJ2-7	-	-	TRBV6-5	CASSYAALGEQYF	TGTGCCAGCAGTTACGCCGCCCTGGGCGAGCAGTACTTC
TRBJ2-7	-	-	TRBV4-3	CASSQDGRGSSYEQYF	TGCGCCAGCAGCCAAGATGGGAGAGGTAGCTCCTACGAGCAGTACTTC